This TCR beta chain was identified in a study of blood T cells in healthy people across ages. Whole-study findings and limits: Without sorted subsets, naive and antigen-experienced compartments could not be conclusively compared.

Germline V gene sequence: CDR1 MGHRA, CDR2 YSYEKL. The CDR3 has 14 residues. The trim removed 8 bases at V and 4 bases at J, leaving 8 bases unmatched. This clonotype was detected only a few times. Antigen specificity is unknown. Primed by a sample-barcoded 5' primer and a J-beta primer mix, a second PCR proceeded for about 7 to 11 cycles. A 12-random-nucleotide template-switch adaptor tagged each cDNA molecule. TCRdb reanalysed the 5' RACE reads using MiXCR and keeps one entry per CDR3 protein. Here the sample spans more than 1 million distinct CDR3 sequences, under 55% being singletons. Sequenced sample: blood. The chain employs TRBV4-1 and TRBJ1-5, with TRBD1 matching 7 bases. This receptor was identified in a woman in her sixties or seventies in good health. This CDR3 is CASGRGGVNQPQHF. The CDR3 coding sequence is TGCGCCAGCGGCAGAGGGGGCGTAAATCAGCCCCAGCATTTT.